This TCR beta chain stems from a study of T cells after yellow fever vaccination (dated by TCRdb to between 2018 and 2020). Background for the entire study: Using CD3, CD45RA, CCR7 and CD95 staining, memory subsets (EM, EMRA, CM and Tscm) were sorted on a BD FACS Aria III. Libraries from fractions with low cell numbers were prepared with the SMART-Seq v4 Ultra Low Input RNA kit. Sorting of memory subsets took place on days 0, 15 and 45 and at 18 months after primary vaccination, as well as on days 0, 15 and 45 after the 30-year booster. Two healthy male donors, one aged 18 to 30 and one aged 30 to 40 years, were included in the cohort. To follow T-cell clones before and after both primary and booster YFV17D yellow fever vaccination, bulk TCR alpha and beta repertoires underwent longitudinal sequencing. Blood samples were taken at several timepoints before and after primary and secondary immunization, and bulk PBMC replicates and cell subsets were isolated.

The study at large found these results: Most clones expanded after primary vaccination were re-detected after the booster (96% of CD4 and roughly 87% of CD8), suggesting broad memory maintenance. Because abundant contaminating clonotypes from the bulk population could be contained in FACS-sorted repertoires, computational filtering was required. Because the study included only a couple of donors, the extent to which the findings can be generalized is limited. A small share of clonotypes occurred in both CD4 and CD8 compartments, likely arising from convergent recombination. Compared with the primary T-cell response, the secondary T-cell response was faster but weaker, reaching its peak on day 5 rather than on day 15. In the sorted memory subsets on day 0, nearly all of the vaccine-responding clonotypes fell below detection.

Data came from an Illumina NovaSeq 6000. TCR cDNA was synthesized by 5'RACE template switching, which introduced a universal primer site and unique molecular identifiers. Priming of cDNA synthesis was performed from both the TCR alpha and TCR beta constant segments. Two PCR steps were used to amplify libraries, with sample barcodes and sequencing adapters being added in the second step. Libraries were sequenced on Illumina HiSeq 2500 (2x100 bp) or NovaSeq (2x150 bp). The paper's data handling went like this. Demultiplexing of reads and collapsing into UMI consensus sequences were performed with MIGEC, and V(D)J alignment was carried out with MiXCR. Vaccine-responding clonotypes were identified with edgeR using replicate PBMC samples, with FDR below 0.01 and a log2 fold change above 5 up to day 15 being required. Each bulk clonotype received a CD4 or CD8 identity based on whether the sequenced CD4 or CD8 repertoire contained that clonotype at higher abundance. To estimate how each clone was distributed across memory phenotypes, clonotype frequencies in memory subsets were weighted by FACS-sorted cell numbers. In-frame beta chains were kept once TCRdb had trimmed the public reads at Q25 with fastp and called clones with MiXCR. Every CDR3 protein is listed once, alongside the most common genes and DNA of its rows. These V and J calls rely on TCRdb rather than the paper's analysis. A total of roughly 15,000 distinct CDR3 sequences appear in this sample, 6% to 8% of them only once. Of the sample, about 1.5% is held by the ten largest clones.

Taken from cysteine to phenylalanine, the CDR3 has 15 residues. Here the CDR3 DNA is all that survives: 45 bases in frame from base 1. Cut back by 2 bases and 5 bases, the V and J ends lie 15 bases apart. Based on the germline V gene, the CDR1 and CDR2 sequences are MGHRA and YSYEKL. This clonotype was counted at least ten times. Base qualities are missing; no much larger clone stands one base away. In light of the paper, this sample's treatment or condition label describes: live attenuated yellow fever vaccine strain. A standard Ficoll-Paque protocol was used to isolate PBMCs from peripheral blood. RNA from sorted memory subsets was extracted with the RNeasy Micro Kit.

The sequence derives from a man between 18 and 35 years old who received the YFV17D yellow fever vaccine. In this chain, TRBV4-1 is recombined with TRBJ1-1; the D gene is possibly TRBD1, with 6 bases matching. This specimen consisted of PBMCs, either bulk or a sorted T-cell subset (CD4+, CD8+, memory, or dextramer-sorted; not recorded which), obtained on the day of the yellow fever booster vaccination. CDR3 protein: CASSQTTQGNTEAFF. The DNA reads as follows: TGCGCCAGCAGCCAAACTACCCAGGGGAATACTGAAGCTTTCTTT.